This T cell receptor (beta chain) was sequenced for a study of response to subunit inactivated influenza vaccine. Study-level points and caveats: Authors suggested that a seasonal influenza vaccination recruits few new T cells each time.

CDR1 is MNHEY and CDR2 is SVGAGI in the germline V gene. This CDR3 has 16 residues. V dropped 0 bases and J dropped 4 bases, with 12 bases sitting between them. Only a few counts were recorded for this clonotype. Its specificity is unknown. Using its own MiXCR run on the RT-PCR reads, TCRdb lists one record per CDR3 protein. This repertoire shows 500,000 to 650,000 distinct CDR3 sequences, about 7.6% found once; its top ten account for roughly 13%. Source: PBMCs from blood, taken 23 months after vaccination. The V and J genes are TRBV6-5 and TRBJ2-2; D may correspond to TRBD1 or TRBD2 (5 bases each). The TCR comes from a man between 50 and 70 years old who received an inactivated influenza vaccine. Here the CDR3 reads CASSYSNGAPTGELFF. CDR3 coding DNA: TGTGCCAGCAGTTACTCGAACGGGGCCCCCACCGGGGAGCTGTTTTTT.